Presented here are 2 T cell receptor beta chains from one specimen sequenced in a study of T cell repertoires in cytomegalovirus infection. TCRdb analysed the reads with MiXCR anew, one entry per CDR3 protein. In the table there are 700,000 to 850,000 distinct CDR3 sequences, less than 35% of which are singletons. What these receptors recognize is not known. This sample comprised cultured CD8+ T cells from PBMCs, obtained from culture after CMV antigen stimulation. These receptors originate from a human donor in good health (CMV status not recorded). Some clones in this sample may be carry-over from other donors' samples.

This clonotype was counted between two and nine times. V and J are TRBV7-2 and TRBJ1-3; a weak D match, TRBD1 (6 bases). The CDR3 spans 14 residues. CDR1 and CDR2 (germline): SGHTA, FQGNSA. Trimming cost V 2 bases and J 2 bases, with 7 bases left between them. The CDR3 bases are TGTGCCAGCAGCTTAAGGGGGACTGGAAACACCATATATTTT. Translated, it gives CASSLRGTGNTIYF. Full variable domain (remainder filled in from reference TRBV7-2 and TRBJ1-3): GAGVSQSPSNKVTEKGKDVELRCDPISGHTALYWYRQSLGQGLEFLIYFQGNSAPDKSGLPSDRFSAERTGGSVSTLTIQRTQQEDSAVYLCASSLRGTGNTIYFGEGSWLTVV.

The table lists this clonotype with a few counts. The J gene is TRBJ1-2, the V gene TRBV6-2 or TRBV6-3; D perhaps matches TRBD1 (5 bases). V gave up 2 bases and J gave up 8 bases, with 12 bases separating them. Germline lookup yields CDR1 MNHEY and CDR2 SVGEGT. The CDR3 loop spans 13 amino acids. The CDR3 spells CASSYQGIAGYTF. The CDR3 coding sequence is TGTGCCAGCAGTTACCAGGGCATCGCGGGCTACACCTTC.